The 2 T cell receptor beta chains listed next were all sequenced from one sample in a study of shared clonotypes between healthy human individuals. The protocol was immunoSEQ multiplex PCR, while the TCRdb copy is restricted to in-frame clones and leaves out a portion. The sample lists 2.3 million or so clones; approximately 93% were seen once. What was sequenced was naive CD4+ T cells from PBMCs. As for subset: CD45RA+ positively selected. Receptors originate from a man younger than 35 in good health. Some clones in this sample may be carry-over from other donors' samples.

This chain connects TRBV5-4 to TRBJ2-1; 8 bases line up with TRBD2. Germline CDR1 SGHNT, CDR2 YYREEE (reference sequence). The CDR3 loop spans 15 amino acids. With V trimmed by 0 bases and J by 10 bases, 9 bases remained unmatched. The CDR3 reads CASSLAREGLQEQFF. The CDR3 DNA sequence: TGTGCCAGCAGCTTGGCCCGGGAGGGCCTTCAGGAGCAGTTCTTC.

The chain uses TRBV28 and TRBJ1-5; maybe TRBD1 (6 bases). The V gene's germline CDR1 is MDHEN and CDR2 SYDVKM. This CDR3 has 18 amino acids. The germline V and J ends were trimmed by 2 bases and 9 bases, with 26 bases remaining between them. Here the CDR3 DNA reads TGTGCCAGCAGTTTAGGGTCGAGGGGGGGGCTTTCCCTGGGGCCCCAGCATTTT. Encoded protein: CASSLGSRGGLSLGPQHF.